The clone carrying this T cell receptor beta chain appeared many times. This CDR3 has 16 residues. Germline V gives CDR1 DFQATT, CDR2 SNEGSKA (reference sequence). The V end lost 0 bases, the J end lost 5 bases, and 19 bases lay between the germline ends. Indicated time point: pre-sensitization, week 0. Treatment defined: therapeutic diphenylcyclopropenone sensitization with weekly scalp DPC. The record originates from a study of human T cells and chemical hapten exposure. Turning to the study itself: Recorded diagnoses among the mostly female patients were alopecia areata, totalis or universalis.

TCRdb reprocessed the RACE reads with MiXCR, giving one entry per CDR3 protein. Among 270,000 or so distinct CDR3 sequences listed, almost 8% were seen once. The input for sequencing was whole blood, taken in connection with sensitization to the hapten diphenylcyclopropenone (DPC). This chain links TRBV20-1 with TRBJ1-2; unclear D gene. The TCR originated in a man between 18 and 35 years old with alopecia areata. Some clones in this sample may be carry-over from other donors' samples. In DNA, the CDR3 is TGCAGTGCTAGAGATCCAGCTCGCAGGCGGGCTTATGGCTACACCTTC. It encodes CSARDPARRRAYGYTF.